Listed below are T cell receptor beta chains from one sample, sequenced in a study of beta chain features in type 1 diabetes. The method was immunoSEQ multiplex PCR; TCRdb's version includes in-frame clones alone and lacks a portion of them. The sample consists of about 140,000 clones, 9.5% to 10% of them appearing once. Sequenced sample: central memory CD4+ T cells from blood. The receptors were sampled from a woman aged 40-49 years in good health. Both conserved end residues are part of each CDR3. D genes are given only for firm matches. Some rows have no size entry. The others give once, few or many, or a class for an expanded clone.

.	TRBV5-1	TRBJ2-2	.	CASRLTSKNTGELFF	TGCGCCAGCAGACTTACTAGCAAGAACACCGGGGAGCTGTTTTTT
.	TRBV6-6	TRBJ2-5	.	CASSYGGLGETQYF	TGTGCCAGCAGTTACGGGGGCCTGGGGGAGACCCAGTACTTC
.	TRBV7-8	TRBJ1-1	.	CASNGDFVMNTEAFF	TGTGCCAGCAATGGGGACTTCGTCATGAACACTGAAGCTTTCTTT
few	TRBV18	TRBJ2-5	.	CASSPPTIRETQYF	TGTGCCAGCTCACCACCGACAATCCGGGAGACCCAGTACTTC
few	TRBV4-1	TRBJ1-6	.	CASSQDGPSGEYSYNSPLHF	TGCGCCAGCAGCCAAGATGGTCCCTCGGGGGAATACTCCTATAATTCACCCCTCCACTTT
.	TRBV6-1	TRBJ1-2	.	CASRATAFANYGYTF	TGTGCCAGCAGAGCGACAGCCTTTGCTAACTATGGCTACACCTTC
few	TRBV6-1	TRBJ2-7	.	CASSVSGPLDGEQYF	TGTGCCAGCAGTGTCAGCGGGCCCCTCGACGGCGAGCAGTACTTC
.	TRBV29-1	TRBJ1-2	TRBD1	CSVARTGEGYTF	TGCAGCGTAGCCCGGACAGGGGAGGGCTACACCTTC
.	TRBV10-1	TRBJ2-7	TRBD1	CASSDGTALSYEQYF	TGCGCCAGCAGTGATGGGACAGCTCTCTCCTACGAGCAGTACTTC
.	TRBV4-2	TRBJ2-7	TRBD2	CASSLGGSGASYEQYF	TGTGCCAGCAGCTTGGGGGGTAGCGGGGCCTCCTACGAGCAGTACTTC
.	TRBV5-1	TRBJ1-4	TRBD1	CASSLRSGTGGRGEKLFF	TGCGCCAGCAGCTTGCGCTCCGGGACAGGGGGCCGAGGTGAAAAACTGTTTTTT